This TCR beta chain stems from a study of cytomegalovirus exposure and HLA in healthy donors. General study results and limits: The listing of roughly 160 TCR beta chains classed them as cytomegalovirus-associated. In a later analysis, DRB1 alleles had the most associated TCRs; HLA-C alleles the fewest. Among the most significant clusters, several appeared linked to common viral pathogens in a later analysis. Most CMV-associated TCR beta chains appeared HLA-restricted in a later analysis.

In the case of this clone: Its antigen is not identified.

This PCR relied on a set of 60 Vbeta primers and 13 Jbeta primers. Here immunoSEQ multiplex PCR was the method, and the copy in TCRdb shows in-frame clones only, minus some. In the table there are about 150,000 clones, 70% to 85% of which are singletons. Per the germline V gene, CDR1 is SGHRS and CDR2 is YFSETQ. The V gene lost 1 base and the J gene lost 1 base, with 8 bases spanning the gap. This CDR3 has 14 amino acids. The sample consisted of PBMCs. The sequence was obtained from a woman in her twenties or thirties in good health and CMV-seropositive. The gene calls are TRBV5-1 and TRBJ1-1, with D tentatively TRBD1 (5 bases). CDR3 in DNA: TGCGCCAGCAGCTTGAGGCAGGGGAACACTGAAGCTTTCTTT. Protein: CASSLRQGNTEAFF.